This T cell receptor (beta chain) emerged from a study of CD8 T cells in Susac syndrome. Whole-study results and caveats: The study acknowledged a relatively small number of individuals in its TCR sequencing and HLA analysis.

In this sample, this clonotype turned up once. Its antigen is unknown. With random hexamers, reverse transcription was performed on about 0.5 to 1 ug of RNA. Amplification of the TCR beta CDR3 was carried out by immunoSEQ multiplex PCR, which spanned a total of 54 Vbeta and 13 Jbeta segments. TCRdb independently ran MiXCR on the immunoSEQ multiplex PCR reads; one entry per CDR3 protein. The sample consists of roughly 180,000 distinct CDR3 sequences, about 94% of them appearing once. V lost 5 bases to trimming and J lost 5 bases; unmatched junction nucleotides: 14. The CDR3 sequence is 16 residues long. In germline, CDR1 is SGHTA, CDR2 FQGNSA. Blood CD8+ and CD4+ T cells underwent high-throughput TCR beta sequencing. Negative isolation was used for CD8+ and CD4+ T cells and FACS enrichment for TEMRA cells.

The receptor was isolated from a human donor in good health. This rearrangement joins TRBV7-2 to TRBJ2-7, with TRBD2 matching over 8 bases. The specimen sequenced was CD4+ T cells from PBMCs. The CDR3 here is CASSRSGAGVTNEQYF. The CDR3 nucleotides read TGTGCCAGCAGCCGAAGTGGAGCGGGGGTGACCAACGAGCAGTACTTC.